The 16 T cell receptor beta chains given below trace back to one sample, sequenced in a study of blood T cell repertoires in COVID-19. Assay used: immunoSEQ multiplex PCR; TCRdb lists only in-frame clones, some missing. This sample has 200,000 to 250,000 clones, with 87% found just once. Specimen: peripheral blood. Receptor source: a woman under 30 who had recovered from COVID-19.

The CDR3 coding sequence is TGTGCCAGCAGCTCCAGGCGGGTTAGCGGGAGGCGAAATGAGCAGTTCTTC. It encodes CASSSRRVSGRRNEQFF. The rearrangement links TRBV11-2 to TRBJ2-1; 10 bases agree with TRBD2. In germline, CDR1 is SGHAT, CDR2 FQNNGV. There are 17 residues in the CDR3. The junction had 13 bases not matched to a gene; V was cut back by 4 bases and J by 7 bases.

The sample holds one count of this clone. V usage is TRBV28 and J usage is TRBJ1-5, with D unresolved. Between the trimmed V and J ends, which lost 3 bases and 13 bases, there was a span of 16 bases. This CDR3 region has 13 residues. Germline-derived CDR1 and CDR2 are MDHEN and SYDVKM. The chain's CDR3 is CASSFRSVPVQHF. The CDR3 bases are TGTGCCAGCAGTTTTAGAAGCGTCCCGGTTCAGCATTTT.

This chain uses TRBV7-6 with TRBJ2-2, with 7 bases identical to TRBD1. J lost 4 bases, V lost 0 bases, and 2 bases had no gene match. The CDR3 is made up of 15 amino acids. CDR1 is SGHVS, CDR2 FNYEAQ, per germline. This CDR3 reads CASSLAGGGTGELFF. DNA of the CDR3: TGTGCCAGCAGCTTAGCAGGGGGCGGCACCGGGGAGCTGTTTTTT. Full variable domain (rest looked up from reference TRBV7-6 and TRBJ2-2): GAGVSQSPRYKVTKRGQDVALRCDPISGHVSLYWYRQALGQGPEFLTYFNYEAQQDKSGLPNDRFSAERPEGSISTLTIQRTEQRDSAMYRCASSLAGGGTGELFFGEGSRLTVL.

The chain uses TRBV19 and TRBJ2-6; TRBD1 is a possible D gene (6 bases). The length of the CDR3 is 16 residues. Trimming shortened V by 5 bases and J by 0 bases, and 11 bases separated the two germline ends. Germline CDR1 and CDR2: LNHDA and SQIVND (reference sequence). The chain's CDR3 is CASSAGVVSGANVLTF. The DNA of the CDR3 is TGTGCCAGTAGTGCAGGGGTCGTCTCTGGGGCCAACGTCCTGACTTTC.

This clone has a single count. The V and J genes are TRBV11-2 and TRBJ1-2; TRBD1 aligns across 10 bases. This CDR3 has 15 amino acids. Germline CDR1 and CDR2: SGHAT and FQNNGV. V lost 5 bases, J lost 4 bases, and 7 bases stayed unmatched. Here the CDR3 DNA reads TGTGCCAGCAGCCCGGGACAGGGGTTCGGCTATGGCTACACCTTC. It codes for CASSPGQGFGYGYTF.

The chain joins TRBV2 to TRBJ2-2, with 16 bases fitting TRBD2. The CDR3 length is 16 residues. The V segment lost 10 bases and the J segment 7 bases; nucleotides outside the gene matches: 9. Germline values: CDR1 SNHLY, CDR2 FYNNEI. The chain's CDR3 is CATKGTSGRADGELFF. Written as DNA, the CDR3 is TGTGCCACCAAGGGGACTAGCGGGAGGGCGGACGGGGAGCTGTTTTTT.

V gene TRBV7-2 combines with J gene TRBJ2-5; perhaps TRBD1 as D (5 bases). The CDR3 has 15 amino acids. V was shortened by 2 bases and J by 2 bases, with 12 bases between the two germline ends. Germline V gene data show CDR1 as SGHTA and CDR2 as FQGNSA. CDR3 bases: TGTGCCAGCAGCTTACTGCCGGACATACAAGAGACCCAGTACTTC. Translation: CASSLLPDIQETQYF.

V gene TRBV2 combines with J gene TRBJ1-1, with 7 bases identical to TRBD1. V dropped 8 bases and J dropped 5; count of bases not matched to a gene: 5. The CDR3 runs 12 residues. The germline V gene has CDR1 SNHLY and CDR2 FYNNEI. Here the CDR3 reads CASGRGETEAFF. CDR3 in DNA: TGTGCCAGCGGCAGGGGGGAAACTGAAGCTTTCTTT.

The chain combines TRBV19 with TRBJ2-7; maybe TRBD1 (5 bases). The CDR3 runs to 14 residues. V was trimmed by 5 bases and J by 0 bases, leaving 11 bases between them. Germline V gene sequence: CDR1 LNHDA, CDR2 SQIVND (reference sequence). In DNA, the CDR3 is TGTGCCAGTAGTTGGACACGCCACTCCTACGAGCAGTACTTC. As protein: CASSWTRHSYEQYF.

The chain is built from TRBV10-3 and TRBJ2-7; 13 positions match TRBD2. The CDR3 loop spans 14 amino acids. Germline V CDR1 and CDR2: ENHRY, SYGVKD. The junction had 3 bases not matched to a gene; V was cut back by 6 bases and J by 4 bases. CDR3 in DNA: TGTGCCATCAGCTCGACTAGCGGGAGGTACGAGCAGTACTTC. The encoded protein is CAISSTSGRYEQYF.

This clone was detected only a few times. The V gene is TRBV18, the J gene TRBJ2-5, with 11 bases identical to TRBD2. V gave up 3 bases and J gave up 2 bases; unmatched junction bases: 2. This CDR3 region has 15 residues. The germline V gene encodes CDR1 KGHSH and CDR2 LQKENI. As DNA, the CDR3 is TGTGCCAGCTCACCCCCTAGCGGGAGGCAAGAGACCCAGTACTTC. Its translation is CASSPPSGRQETQYF.

The chain is built from TRBV30 and TRBJ1-2; the match to TRBD1 covers 9 bases. V shed 1 base, J shed 6 bases, and the junction held 3 bases outside the gene matches. This CDR3 has 13 residues. In germline, CDR1 is GTSNPN, CDR2 SVGIG (reference sequence). The CDR3 sequence: CAWSGDRGDGYTF. In DNA, the CDR3 is TGTGCCTGGAGTGGAGACAGGGGGGATGGCTACACCTTC.

This sequence joins TRBV7-9 and TRBJ1-1; D might be TRBD1 (5 bases). The CDR3 has 15 residues. Deletions cut 7 bases from V and 4 bases from J, with 19 bases between. Germline V CDR1 and CDR2: SEHNR, FQNEAQ (reference sequence). CDR3 amino acids: CASTPWRGMGTEAFF. In DNA form, the CDR3 reads TGTGCCAGCACCCCGTGGAGGGGCATGGGCACTGAAGCTTTCTTT.

J is TRBJ1-2 and V is TRBV10-2, with 7 bases identical to TRBD1. CDR3 length: 14 amino acids. Germline V gives CDR1 WSHSY, CDR2 SAAADI. J lost 3 bases, V lost 8 bases, and 9 bases had no gene match. The CDR3, as DNA: TGCGCCAGCGGGTACAGGGGAACAGACTATGGCTACACCTTC. Amino acid sequence: CASGYRGTDYGYTF.

CDR3 residues: CASSPTGGMSEQYF. The CDR3 region has the DNA TGTGCCAGCAGCCCGACAGGGGGAATGAGCGAGCAGTACTTC. J is TRBJ2-7 and V is TRBV14, with 9 positions matching TRBD1. The V and J ends lost 4 bases and 6 bases, in that order; junction bases with no gene match: 7. CDR3 size: 14 residues. Germline V CDR1 and CDR2: SGHDN, FVKESK.

The rearrangement links TRBV10-2 to TRBJ2-1; 8 bases are a match to TRBD2. The V segment lost 4 bases and the J segment 8 bases; nucleotides outside the gene matches: 7. This CDR3 region has 14 residues. From germline, CDR1 is WSHSY and CDR2 SAAADI. The CDR3 protein is CASSGGLVRYEQFF. The CDR3 DNA sequence: TGCGCCAGCAGTGGGGGACTAGTAAGGTATGAGCAGTTCTTC.